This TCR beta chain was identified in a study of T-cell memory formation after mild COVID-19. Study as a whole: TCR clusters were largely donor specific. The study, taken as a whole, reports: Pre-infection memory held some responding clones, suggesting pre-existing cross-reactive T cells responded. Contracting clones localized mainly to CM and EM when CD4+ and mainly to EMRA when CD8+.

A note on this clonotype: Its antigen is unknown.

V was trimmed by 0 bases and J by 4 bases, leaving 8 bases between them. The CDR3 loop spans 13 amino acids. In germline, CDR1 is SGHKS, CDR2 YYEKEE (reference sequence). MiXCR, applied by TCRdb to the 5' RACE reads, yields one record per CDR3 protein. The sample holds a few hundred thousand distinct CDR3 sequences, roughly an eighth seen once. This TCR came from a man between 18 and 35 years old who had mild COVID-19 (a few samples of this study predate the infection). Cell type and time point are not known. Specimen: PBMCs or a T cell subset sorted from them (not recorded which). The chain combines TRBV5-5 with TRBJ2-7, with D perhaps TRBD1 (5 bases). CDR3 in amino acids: CASSLGTTYEQYF. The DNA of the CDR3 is TGTGCCAGCAGCTTGGGGACAACATACGAGCAGTACTTC.